One TCR beta chain is described in this entry. V gave up 1 base and J gave up 5 bases; unmatched junction bases: 4. The germline CDR1 and CDR2 sequences are SNHLY and FYNNEI. This CDR3 comprises 14 residues. The data belong to a study of control samples from healthy donors and cancer patients. TCRdb's table, derived via immunoSEQ multiplex PCR, lists solely in-frame clones and lacks some. The data show over 150,000 clones, with roughly 94% seen just once and around 15% held by the top ten. Material: PBMCs. The TCR originated in a man between 60 and 75 years old with colorectal cancer. The gene calls are TRBV2 and TRBJ1-1; TRBD1 agrees at 7 bases. CDR3 amino acids: CASSEDRGQTEAFF. The DNA of the CDR3 is TGTGCCAGCAGTGAAGACAGGGGTCAAACTGAAGCTTTCTTT.